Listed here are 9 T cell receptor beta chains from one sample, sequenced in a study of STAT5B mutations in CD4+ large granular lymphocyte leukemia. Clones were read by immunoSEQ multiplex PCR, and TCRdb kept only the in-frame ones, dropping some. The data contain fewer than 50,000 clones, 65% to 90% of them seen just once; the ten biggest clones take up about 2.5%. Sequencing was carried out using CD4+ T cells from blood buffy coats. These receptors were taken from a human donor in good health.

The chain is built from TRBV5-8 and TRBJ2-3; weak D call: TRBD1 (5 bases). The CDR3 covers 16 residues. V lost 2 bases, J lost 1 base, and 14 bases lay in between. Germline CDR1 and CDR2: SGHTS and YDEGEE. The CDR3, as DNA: TGTGCCAGCAGCTTCCGCCCTCGACAGCGCACAGATACGCAGTATTTT. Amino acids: CASSFRPRQRTDTQYF.

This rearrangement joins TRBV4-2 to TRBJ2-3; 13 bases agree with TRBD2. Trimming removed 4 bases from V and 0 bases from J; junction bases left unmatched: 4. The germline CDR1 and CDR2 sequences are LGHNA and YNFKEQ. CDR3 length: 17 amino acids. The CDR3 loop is CASSLWTSGSSTDTQYF. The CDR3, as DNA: TGTGCCAGCAGCCTCTGGACTAGCGGGAGTAGCACAGATACGCAGTATTTT.

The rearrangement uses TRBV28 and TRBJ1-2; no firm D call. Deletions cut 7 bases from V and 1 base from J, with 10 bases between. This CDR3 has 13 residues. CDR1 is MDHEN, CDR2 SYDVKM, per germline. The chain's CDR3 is CASTPGLNYGYTF. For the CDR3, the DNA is TGTGCCAGCACCCCGGGCCTTAACTATGGCTACACCTTC.

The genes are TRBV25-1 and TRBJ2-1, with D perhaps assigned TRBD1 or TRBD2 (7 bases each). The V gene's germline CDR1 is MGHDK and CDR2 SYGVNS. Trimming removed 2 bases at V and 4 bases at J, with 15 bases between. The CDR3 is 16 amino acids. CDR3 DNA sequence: TGTGCCAGCAGTGAAAATCAGGGGGGGTATTACAATGAGCAGTTCTTC. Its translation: CASSENQGGYYNEQFF.

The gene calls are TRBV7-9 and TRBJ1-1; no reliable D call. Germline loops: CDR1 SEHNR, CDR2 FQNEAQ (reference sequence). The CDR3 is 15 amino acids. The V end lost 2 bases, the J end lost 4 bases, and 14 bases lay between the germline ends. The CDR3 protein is CASSLPREGSTEAFF. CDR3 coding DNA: TGTGCCAGCAGCTTACCCCGGGAGGGAAGCACTGAAGCTTTCTTT.

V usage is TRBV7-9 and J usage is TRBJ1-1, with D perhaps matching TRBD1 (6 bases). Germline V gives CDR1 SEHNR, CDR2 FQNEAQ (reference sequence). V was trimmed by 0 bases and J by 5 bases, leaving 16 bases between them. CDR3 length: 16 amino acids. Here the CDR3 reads CASSLAMTGWGTEAFF. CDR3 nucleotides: TGTGCCAGCAGCTTAGCGATGACAGGATGGGGGACTGAAGCTTTCTTT.

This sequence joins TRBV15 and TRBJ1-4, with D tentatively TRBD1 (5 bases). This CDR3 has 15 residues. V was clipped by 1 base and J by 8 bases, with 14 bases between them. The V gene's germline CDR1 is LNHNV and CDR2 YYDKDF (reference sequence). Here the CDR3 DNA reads TGTGCCACCAGCAGAGTTTCAGGGTGGTGGGAAAAACTGTTTTTT. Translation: CATSRVSGWWEKLFF.

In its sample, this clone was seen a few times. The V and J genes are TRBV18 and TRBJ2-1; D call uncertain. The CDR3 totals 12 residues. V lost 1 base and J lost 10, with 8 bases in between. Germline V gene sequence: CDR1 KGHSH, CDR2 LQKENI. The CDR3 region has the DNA TGTGCCAGCTCACCACAGGGTGACGAGCAGTTCTTC. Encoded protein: CASSPQGDEQFF.

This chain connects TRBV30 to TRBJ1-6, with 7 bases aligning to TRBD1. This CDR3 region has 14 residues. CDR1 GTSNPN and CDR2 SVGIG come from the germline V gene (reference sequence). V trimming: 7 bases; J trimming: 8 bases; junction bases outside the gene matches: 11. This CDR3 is CAFGRGQEYSPLHF. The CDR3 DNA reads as TGTGCCTTCGGTCGCGGACAGGAGTATTCACCCCTCCACTTT.